The sequence of this T cell receptor beta chain was determined in a study of blood T cells in healthy people across ages (dated by TCRdb to between 2014 and 2017). In the study overall: Template switching captured roughly one uniquely barcoded TCR beta cDNA molecule per two T cells in model experiments. Using the same blood draw, the study looked at two additional independent replicas of 1 million unique cDNA reads for two donors, one aged 18 to 29 and the other aged 80 or older. The donors were divided into four age groups: young (average about 15 years), middle-aged (approximately 41), aged (roughly 66) and long-lived (about 80). To avoid experimental bias, donors of different ages were randomly spread across the sequencing lanes. To track age-related changes in TCR beta repertoire diversity, the study relied on deep sequencing normalized with unique cDNA molecular identifiers.

Donors were a few dozen systemically healthy Caucasian individuals from Russia aged 6 to 90 years. Ten milliliters of peripheral blood were drawn from each donor into EDTA-treated Vacutainer tubes. Ficoll-Paque density-gradient centrifugation was used to isolate PBMCs, with at least 7 million obtained per sample. Trizol reagent was used to extract total RNA from PBMCs, with at least 6 micrograms per sample. For every donor, an aliquot of PBMCs went through flow cytometry to measure the percentages of naive CD45RAhigh/CD27high T cells. Reading the germline V gene gives CDR1 SGHTA and CDR2 FQGNSA. At the junction V is shortened by 1 base and J by 4 bases; bases outside the gene matches: 5. Including the terminal cysteine and phenylalanine, the CDR3 comprises 15 residues. The retained sequence is limited to the CDR3, 45 bases, with the frame set at the first base. The library was obtained by 5' RACE. A second PCR of roughly 7 to 11 cycles was performed with a sample-barcoded 5' primer and a J-beta primer mix. A template-switch 5' adaptor carrying 12 random nucleotides introduced a unique molecular identifier onto each TCR beta cDNA molecule. Each sample yielded at least 2.5 million CDR3-containing paired-end reads. All of the RNA was converted into first-strand cDNA using the Mint cDNA synthesis kit, with a TRBC-specific oligonucleotide serving as the primer. After uracil-DNA glycosylase treatment, a first 18-cycle PCR used universal primers M1SS and BC2_uni_R on all cDNA. On the authors' methods: Each sample was normalized by randomly selecting 1 million high-quality reads, each carrying a distinct molecular identifier. Reads with shared molecular identifiers were discarded instead of being binned into consensus sequences. MiTCR, set to a Q25 quality threshold and the strictest error-elimination algorithm, was used for CDR3 identification, clonotype clustering and error correction. A nonparametric unseen species model using Euler transformation provided a lower-bound estimate of total TCR beta diversity. TCRdb reanalyzed the raw reads on its own, using fastp at Q25 for trimming and MiXCR for clone calling, and kept in-frame beta chains. Each CDR3 protein appears once, grouped with its most common genes and DNA. The V and J calls shown here were made by TCRdb, not taken from the authors' results. In all, the sample holds approximately 2,000,000 distinct CDR3 sequences, and approximately 40% of those were seen once. The top ten constitute under 25% of the sample.

This clonotype was counted a few times. Which antigen it targets is not known. Within one base of it there is no much larger clone, and no base qualities were kept. Broad study findings and their caveats: Compared with the aged group, more naive CD4+ T cells, fewer expanded clones and increased TCR diversity were shown by the long-lived group, suggesting age selection. The percentage of naive T cells measured by flow cytometry correlated strongly with observed TCR beta diversity. The CMV infection status of donors was not known, potentially confounding age-related changes in expanded clonotypes. Observed TCR beta diversity per million T cells fell roughly linearly with age, and a significant reduction was already apparent by age around 40. Because profiling used bulk unsorted PBMCs, naive and antigen-experienced compartments could not be compared conclusively. Estimates of total diversity from one million sequenced T cells were regarded as lower bounds and underestimates.

This clonotype was sampled from a human donor in good health. The rearranged chain carries TRBV7-2 and TRBJ2-3, with 7 bases in between that match TRBD2. Sequencing used blood. The nucleotides read TGTGCCAGCAGCTTAGTGGCGGGGGAACCAGATACGCAGTATTTT. Its protein is CASSLVAGEPDTQYF.